The present entry profiles one T cell receptor beta chain with its context. Antigen: not known. This sample was taken from a study of shared clonotypes between healthy human individuals. Sorted-subset replicate PCRs used around 200 ng of genomic DNA. This amount corresponded to 25,000 to 30,000 T cell genomes. The method was immunoSEQ multiplex PCR; TCRdb's version includes in-frame clones alone and lacks a portion of them. The profile covers about 2.4 million clones, with 90% to 95% appearing a single time and approximately 0.35% taken by the ten largest. Overall study findings and caveats: Compared with memory subsets, naive subsets generally had larger estimated richness.

The CDR3 totals 16 residues. V shed 0 bases and J shed 7 bases, with 15 bases lying between them. Germline V gene sequence: CDR1 MGHRA, CDR2 YSYEKL. This clonotype originated in a man between 18 and 29 years old in good health. Some clones in this sample may be carry-over from other donors' samples. The chain has TRBV4-1 and TRBJ2-2; D call uncertain. Sample: naive CD4+ T cells from PBMCs. Specified subset: CD45RA+ positively selected. The CDR3 here is CASSQDSSVLGGELFF. CDR3 in DNA: TGCGCCAGCAGCCAAGACTCAAGCGTGCTTGGCGGGGAGCTGTTTTTT.